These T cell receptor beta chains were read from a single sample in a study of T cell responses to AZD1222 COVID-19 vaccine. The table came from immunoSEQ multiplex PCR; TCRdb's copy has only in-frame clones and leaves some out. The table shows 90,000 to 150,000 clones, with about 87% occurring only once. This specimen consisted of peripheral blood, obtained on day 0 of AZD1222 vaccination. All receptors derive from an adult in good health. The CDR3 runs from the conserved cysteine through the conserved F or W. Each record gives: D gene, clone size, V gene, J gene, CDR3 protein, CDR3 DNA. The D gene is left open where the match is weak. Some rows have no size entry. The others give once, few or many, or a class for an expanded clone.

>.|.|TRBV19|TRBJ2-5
CASSRVGWETQYF
TGTGCCAGCAGTCGTGTGGGCTGGGAGACCCAGTACTTC
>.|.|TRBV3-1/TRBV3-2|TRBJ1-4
CASSQQGSNEKLFF
TGTGCCAGCAGCCAGCAGGGGTCTAATGAAAAACTGTTTTTT
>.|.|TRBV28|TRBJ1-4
CASRGPNNEKLFF
TGTGCCAGCAGGGGACCGAATAATGAAAAACTGTTTTTT
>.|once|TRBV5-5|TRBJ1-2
CASSQRNYGYTF
TGTGCCAGCAGCCAGCGAAACTATGGCTACACCTTC
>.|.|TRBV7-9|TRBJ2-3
CASSLGRSSTDTQYF
TGTGCCAGCAGCTTAGGCAGATCAAGCACAGATACGCAGTATTTT
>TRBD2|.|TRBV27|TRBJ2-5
CASSLSRLAHQETQYF
TGTGCCAGCAGTTTATCGAGACTAGCGCACCAAGAGACCCAGTACTTC
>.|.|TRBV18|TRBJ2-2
CASSPAKGLVPGELFF
TGTGCCAGCTCACCGGCCAAAGGGCTGGTTCCCGGGGAGCTGTTTTTT
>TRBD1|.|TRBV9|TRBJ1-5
CASSGDRGDQPQHF
TGTGCCAGCAGCGGCGACAGGGGTGATCAGCCCCAGCATTTT
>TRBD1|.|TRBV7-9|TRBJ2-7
CASSPGTARQFQGEQYF
TGTGCCAGCAGCCCCGGGACAGCTCGACAATTCCAGGGTGAGCAGTACTTC
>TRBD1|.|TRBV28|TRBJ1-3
CASSFYRTGGNTIYF
TGTGCCAGCAGTTTTTACCGGACAGGTGGAAACACCATATATTTT
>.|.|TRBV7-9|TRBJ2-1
CASSPIQGGSYNEQFF
TGTGCCAGCAGCCCCATTCAGGGCGGGTCCTACAATGAGCAGTTCTTC
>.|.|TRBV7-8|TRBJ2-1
CASSLGGTLLTEQFF
TGTGCCAGCAGCTTAGGCGGGACCCTCTTAACCGAGCAGTTCTTC
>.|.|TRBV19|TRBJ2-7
CASSLVSSYEQYF
TGTGCCAGTAGTTTAGTGAGCTCCTACGAGCAGTACTTC
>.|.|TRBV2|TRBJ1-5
CASSEALGQPQHF
TGTGCCAGCAGTGAAGCGCTAGGACAGCCCCAGCATTTT
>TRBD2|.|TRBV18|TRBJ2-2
CASSPAGGSTGELFF
TGTGCCAGCTCACCAGCGGGAGGTAGCACCGGGGAGCTGTTTTTT
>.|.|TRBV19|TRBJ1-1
CASARGPFGNTEAFF
TGTGCCAGCGCACGCGGCCCCTTCGGGAACACTGAAGCTTTCTTT
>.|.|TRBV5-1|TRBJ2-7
CASSHGTDGYEQYF
TGCGCCAGCAGCCACGGGACGGACGGCTACGAGCAGTACTTC
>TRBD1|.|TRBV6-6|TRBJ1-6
CASNWDRGYNSPLHF
TGTGCCAGCAACTGGGACAGGGGCTATAATTCACCCCTCCACTTT
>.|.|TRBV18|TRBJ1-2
CASSPNGQHPNYGYTF
TGTGCCAGCTCACCCAACGGACAGCACCCTAACTATGGCTACACCTTC
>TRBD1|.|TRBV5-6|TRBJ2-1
CASSLAGDRGSYNEQFF
TGTGCCAGCAGCTTGGCGGGGGACAGGGGCTCCTACAATGAGCAGTTCTTC
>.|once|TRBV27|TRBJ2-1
CASGSGVLFWNNEQFF
TGTGCCAGCGGTTCCGGGGTACTTTTTTGGAACAATGAGCAGTTCTTC
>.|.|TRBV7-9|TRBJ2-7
CAILTRDSHEQYF
TGTGCCATATTAACCAGGGATTCCCACGAGCAGTACTTC
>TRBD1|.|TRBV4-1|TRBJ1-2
CASSPLDRADYGYTF
TGCGCCAGCAGCCCACTAGACAGGGCGGACTATGGCTACACCTTC
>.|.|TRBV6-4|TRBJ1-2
CASSDNQARDTF
TGTGCCAGCAGTGACAATCAGGCGAGGGACACCTTC
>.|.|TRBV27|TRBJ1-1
CASSSPGALNTEAFF
TGTGCCAGCAGTTCGCCAGGGGCCTTGAACACTGAAGCTTTCTTT
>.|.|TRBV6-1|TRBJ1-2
CASSEIGTYGYTF
TGTGCCAGCAGTGAAATTGGGACATACGGCTACACCTTC